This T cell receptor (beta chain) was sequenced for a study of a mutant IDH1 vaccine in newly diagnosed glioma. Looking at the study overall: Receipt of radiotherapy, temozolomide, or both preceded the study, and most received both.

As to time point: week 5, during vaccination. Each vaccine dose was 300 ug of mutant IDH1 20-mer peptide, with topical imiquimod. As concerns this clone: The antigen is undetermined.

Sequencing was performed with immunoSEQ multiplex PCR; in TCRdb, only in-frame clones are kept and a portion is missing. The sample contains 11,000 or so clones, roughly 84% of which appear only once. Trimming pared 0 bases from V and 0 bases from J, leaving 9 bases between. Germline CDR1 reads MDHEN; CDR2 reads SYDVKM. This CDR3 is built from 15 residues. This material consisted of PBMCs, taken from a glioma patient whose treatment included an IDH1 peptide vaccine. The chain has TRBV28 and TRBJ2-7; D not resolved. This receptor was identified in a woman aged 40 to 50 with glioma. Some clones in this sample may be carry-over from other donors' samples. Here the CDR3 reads CASSLWGESSYEQYF. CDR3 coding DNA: TGTGCCAGCAGTTTATGGGGCGAGAGCTCCTACGAGCAGTACTTC.